This T cell receptor (beta chain) was captured by sequencing in a study of TIL therapy for anti-PD-1-resistant metastatic lung cancer. Study at large: Patients had a median age of approximately 56 years (range about 35-75). Study-wide points: After infusion, TIL clonotypes partly replaced peripheral T cells and declined over months.

This clone was observed once. Its matching antigen is unknown. Sequencing used immunoSEQ v3. Sequencing depth was some 2 million read pairs for survey level, roughly 4.5-6 million for deep. TCRdb keeps only in-frame clones here, not all; method: immunoSEQ multiplex PCR. The sample shows tens of thousands of clones, approximately 86% of them seen only once. The time point denotes: pre-treatment sample, taken before nivolumab and TIL therapy. Stage 4 NSCLC adults joined between October 2017 and January 2020. Material: blood, obtained at baseline. This receptor was taken from a person between 25 and 79 years old with non-small cell lung cancer.

CDR3 loop: CASSLESPGSGSPLHF. Written as DNA, the CDR3 is TGTGCCAGCAGCTTAGAGTCCCCAGGGAGCGGTTCACCCCTCCACTTT. This chain joins TRBV7-2 and TRBJ1-6; D may be TRBD1 (5 bases). Trimming stripped 1 base from V and 9 bases from J, with 16 bases between. Germline values: CDR1 SGHTA, CDR2 FQGNSA. The CDR3 runs 16 residues. The full variable domain, with the rest looked up from reference TRBV7-2 and TRBJ1-6, is GAGVSQSPSNKVTEKGKDVELRCDPISGHTALYWYRQSLGQGLEFLIYFQGNSAPDKSGLPSDRFSAERTGGSVSTLTIQRTQQEDSAVYLCASSLESPGSGSPLHFGNGTRLTVT.